This TCR beta chain came from a study of cytomegalovirus exposure and HLA in healthy donors. Looking at the study overall: Of some 360 genotyped donors, about 81% clustered with self-reported Caucasian donors.

As regards this clone: Its antigen is not identified.

Trimming took off 3 bases at V and 2 bases at J, with 20 bases between the two ends. Germline loops: CDR1 PRHDT, CDR2 FYEKMQ (reference sequence). The CDR3 has 17 amino acids. The PCR contained 60 Vbeta and 13 Jbeta primers. The protocol was immunoSEQ multiplex PCR, while the TCRdb copy is restricted to in-frame clones and leaves out a portion. Of 180,000 or so clones listed, more than 60% were seen once; the top ten hold roughly 8%. General study findings and limits: Rates of TCR association differed by HLA locus in a later analysis, with DRB1 highest and HLA-C lowest. In a later analysis, around 18,000 TCR beta sequences were associated with HLA alleles at 0.05 false discovery rate. A later analysis showed that HLA-associated TCR beta chains had undergone more clonal expansion than equally common others.

Sequencing was done on a sample of PBMCs. The clonotype comes from a woman aged 40 to 50 in good health and CMV-seropositive. The chain has TRBV13 and TRBJ2-7; D may be TRBD1 (6 bases). The CDR3 nucleotides read TGTGCCAGCAGCTTCCGGACAGCGCCTTCCGGCCCCTACGAGCAGTACTTC. Translation: CASSFRTAPSGPYEQYF.